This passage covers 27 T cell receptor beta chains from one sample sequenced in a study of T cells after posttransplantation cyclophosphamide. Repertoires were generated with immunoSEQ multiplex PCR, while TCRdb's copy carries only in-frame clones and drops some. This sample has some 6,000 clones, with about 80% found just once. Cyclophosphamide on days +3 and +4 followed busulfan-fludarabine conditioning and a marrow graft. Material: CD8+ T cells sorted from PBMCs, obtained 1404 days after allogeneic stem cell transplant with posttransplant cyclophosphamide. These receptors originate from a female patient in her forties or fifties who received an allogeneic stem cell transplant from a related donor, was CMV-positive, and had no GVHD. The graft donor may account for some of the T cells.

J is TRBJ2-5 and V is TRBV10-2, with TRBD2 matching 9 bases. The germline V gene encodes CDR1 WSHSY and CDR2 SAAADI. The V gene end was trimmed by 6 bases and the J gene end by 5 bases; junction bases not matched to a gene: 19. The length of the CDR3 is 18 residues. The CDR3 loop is CASREGVAGDYAGETQYF. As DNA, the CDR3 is TGCGCCAGCAGGGAGGGGGTAGCGGGAGATTACGCGGGGGAGACCCAGTACTTC.

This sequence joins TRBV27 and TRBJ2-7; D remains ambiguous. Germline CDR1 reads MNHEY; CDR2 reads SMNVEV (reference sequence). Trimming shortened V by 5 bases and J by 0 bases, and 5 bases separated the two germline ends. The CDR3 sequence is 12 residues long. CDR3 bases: TGTGCCAGCAGTCCCCACTCCTACGAGCAGTACTTC. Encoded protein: CASSPHSYEQYF.

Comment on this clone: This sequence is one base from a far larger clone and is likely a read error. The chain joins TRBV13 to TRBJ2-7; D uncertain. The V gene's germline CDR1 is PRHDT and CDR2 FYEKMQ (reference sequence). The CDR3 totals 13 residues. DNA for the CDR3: TGTGCCAGCAGCCAGGATCAGCAAGGCGAGAAGTACTTC. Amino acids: CASSQDQQGEKYF.

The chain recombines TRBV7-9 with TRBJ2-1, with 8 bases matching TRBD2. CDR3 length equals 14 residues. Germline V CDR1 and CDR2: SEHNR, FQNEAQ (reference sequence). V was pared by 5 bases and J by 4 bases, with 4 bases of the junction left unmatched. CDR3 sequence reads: CASSPPGGYNEQFF. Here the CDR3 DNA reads TGTGCCAGCAGCCCTCCGGGGGGGTACAATGAGCAGTTCTTC.

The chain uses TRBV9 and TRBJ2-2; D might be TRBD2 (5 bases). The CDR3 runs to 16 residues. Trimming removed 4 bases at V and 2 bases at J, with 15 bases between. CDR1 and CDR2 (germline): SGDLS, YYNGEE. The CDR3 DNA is TGTGCCAGCAGCCCGGGGTACTTTAGAAACACCGGGGAGCTGTTTTTT. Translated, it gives CASSPGYFRNTGELFF.

In nucleotides, the CDR3 is TGCGCCAGCAGCCATGATGAACAGGGCCATGAGCAGTTCTTC. Amino acid sequence: CASSHDEQGHEQFF. The chain links TRBV4-3 to TRBJ2-1; the D gene is possibly TRBD1 (6 bases). The CDR3 loop spans 14 amino acids. Trimming removed 3 bases from V and 8 bases from J, with 14 bases in between. Germline values: CDR1 LGHNA, CDR2 YSLEER.

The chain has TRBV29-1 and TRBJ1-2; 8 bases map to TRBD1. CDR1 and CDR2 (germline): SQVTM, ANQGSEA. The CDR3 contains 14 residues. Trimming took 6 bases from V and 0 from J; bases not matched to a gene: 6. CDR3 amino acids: CSVAGTGANYGYTF. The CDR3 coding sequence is TGCAGCGTCGCAGGGACAGGAGCTAACTATGGCTACACCTTC.

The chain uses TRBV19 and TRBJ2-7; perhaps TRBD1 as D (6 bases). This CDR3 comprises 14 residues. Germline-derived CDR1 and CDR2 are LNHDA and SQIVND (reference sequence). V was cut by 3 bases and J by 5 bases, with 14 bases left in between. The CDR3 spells CASSIAIGTNEQYF. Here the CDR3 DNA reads TGTGCCAGTAGTATTGCTATCGGGACAAACGAGCAGTACTTC.

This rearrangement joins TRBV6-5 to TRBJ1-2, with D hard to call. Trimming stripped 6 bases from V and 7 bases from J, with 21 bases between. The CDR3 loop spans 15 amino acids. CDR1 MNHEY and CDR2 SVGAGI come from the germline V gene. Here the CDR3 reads CASSHELFPGSGYTF. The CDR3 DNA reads TGTGCCAGCAGCCACGAGCTTTTCCCAGGAAGTGGCTACACCTTC.

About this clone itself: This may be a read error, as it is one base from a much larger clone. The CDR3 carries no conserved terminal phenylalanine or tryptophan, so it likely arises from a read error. The DNA of the CDR3 is TGTGCCAGCAGCTCCAGGGTAGGGGACTATGGCTACACCTTG. Translated: CASSSRVGDYGYTL. This rearrangement joins TRBV9 to TRBJ1-2; tentatively, D is TRBD1 (5 bases). Germline CDR1 and CDR2: SGDLS and YYNGEE. The ends were cut back, 4 bases at V and 3 bases at J, with 13 bases in the middle. The CDR3 length is 14 residues.

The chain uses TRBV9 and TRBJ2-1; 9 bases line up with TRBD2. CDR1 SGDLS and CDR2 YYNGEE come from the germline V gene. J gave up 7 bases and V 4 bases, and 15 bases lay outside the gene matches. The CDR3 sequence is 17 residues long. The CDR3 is CASSTPLAGRVVNEQFF. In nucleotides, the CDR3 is TGTGCCAGCAGCACTCCTCTAGCGGGGCGAGTAGTAAATGAGCAGTTCTTC.

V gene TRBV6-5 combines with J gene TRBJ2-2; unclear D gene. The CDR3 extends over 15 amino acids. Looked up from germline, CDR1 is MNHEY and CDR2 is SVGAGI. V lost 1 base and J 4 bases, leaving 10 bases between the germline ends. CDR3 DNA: TGTGCCAGCAGTTACTACGCGCTTTCCACCGGGGAGCTGTTTTTT. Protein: CASSYYALSTGELFF.

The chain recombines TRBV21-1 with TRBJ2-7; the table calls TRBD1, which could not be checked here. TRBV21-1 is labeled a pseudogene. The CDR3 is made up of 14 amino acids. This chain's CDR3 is CASKGGQGEGEQYF. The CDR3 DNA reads TGTGCCAGCAAGGGTGGACAGGGGGAAGGCGAGCAGTACTTC.

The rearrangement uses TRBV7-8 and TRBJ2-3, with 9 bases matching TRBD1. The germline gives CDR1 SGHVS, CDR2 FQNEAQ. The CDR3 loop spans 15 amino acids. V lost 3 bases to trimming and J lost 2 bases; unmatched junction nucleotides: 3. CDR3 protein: CASSLGQGTTDTQYF. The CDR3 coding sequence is TGTGCCAGCAGCTTGGGACAGGGAACCACAGATACGCAGTATTTT.

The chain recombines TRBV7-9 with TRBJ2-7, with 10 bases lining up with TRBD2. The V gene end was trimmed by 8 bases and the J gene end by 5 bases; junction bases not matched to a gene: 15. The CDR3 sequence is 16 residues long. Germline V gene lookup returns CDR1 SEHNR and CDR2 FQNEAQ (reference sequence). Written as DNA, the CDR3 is TGTGCCAGCTCAGGGGGGGAGCGGGAGGGCTACCACGAGCAGTACTTC. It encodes CASSGGEREGYHEQYF.

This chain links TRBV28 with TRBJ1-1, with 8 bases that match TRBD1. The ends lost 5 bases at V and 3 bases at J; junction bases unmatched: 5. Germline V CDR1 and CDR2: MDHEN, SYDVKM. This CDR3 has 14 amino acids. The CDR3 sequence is CASSPGQGDTEAFF. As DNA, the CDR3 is TGTGCCAGCAGTCCAGGACAGGGAGACACTGAAGCTTTCTTT. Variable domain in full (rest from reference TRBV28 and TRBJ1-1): DVKVTQSSRYLVKRTGEKVFLECVQDMDHENMFWYRQDPGLGLRLIYFSYDVKMKEKGDIPEGYSVSREKKERFSLILESASTNQTSMYLCASSPGQGDTEAFFGQGTRLTVV.

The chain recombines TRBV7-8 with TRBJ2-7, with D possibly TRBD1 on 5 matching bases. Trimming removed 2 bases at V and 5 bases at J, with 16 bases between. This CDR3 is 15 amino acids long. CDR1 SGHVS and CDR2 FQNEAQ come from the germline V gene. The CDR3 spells CASSLLLDKGHEQYF. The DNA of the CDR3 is TGTGCCAGCAGCTTATTATTGGACAAGGGCCACGAGCAGTACTTC. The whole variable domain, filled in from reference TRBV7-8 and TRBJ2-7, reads GAGVSQSPRYKVAKRGQDVALRCDPISGHVSLFWYQQALGQGPEFLTYFQNEAQLDKSGLPSDRFFAERPEGSVSTLKIQRTQQEDSAVYLCASSLLLDKGHEQYFGPGTRLTVT.

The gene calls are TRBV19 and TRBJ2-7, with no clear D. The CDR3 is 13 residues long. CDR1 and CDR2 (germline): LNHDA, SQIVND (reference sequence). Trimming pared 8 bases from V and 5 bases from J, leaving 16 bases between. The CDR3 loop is CASCDPGEDEQYF. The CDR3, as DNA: TGTGCCAGTTGCGACCCGGGTGAGGACGAGCAGTACTTC.

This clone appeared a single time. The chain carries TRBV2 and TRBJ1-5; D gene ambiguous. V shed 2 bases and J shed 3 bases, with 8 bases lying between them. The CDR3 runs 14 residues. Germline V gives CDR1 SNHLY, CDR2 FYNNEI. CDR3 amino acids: CASSETQFNQPQHF. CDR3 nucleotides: TGTGCCAGCAGTGAAACCCAGTTCAATCAGCCCCAGCATTTT.

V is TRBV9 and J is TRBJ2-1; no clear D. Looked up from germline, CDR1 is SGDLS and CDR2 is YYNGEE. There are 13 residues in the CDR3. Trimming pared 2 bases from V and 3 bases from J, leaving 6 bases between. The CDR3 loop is CASSVGDYNEQFF. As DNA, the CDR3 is TGTGCCAGCAGCGTGGGCGACTACAATGAGCAGTTCTTC.

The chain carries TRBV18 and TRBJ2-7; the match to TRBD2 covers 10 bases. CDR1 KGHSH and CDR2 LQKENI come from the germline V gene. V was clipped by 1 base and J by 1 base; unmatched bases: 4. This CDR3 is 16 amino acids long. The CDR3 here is CASSPQASGSSYEQYF. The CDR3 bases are TGTGCCAGCTCACCACAGGCTAGCGGGAGTTCCTACGAGCAGTACTTC.

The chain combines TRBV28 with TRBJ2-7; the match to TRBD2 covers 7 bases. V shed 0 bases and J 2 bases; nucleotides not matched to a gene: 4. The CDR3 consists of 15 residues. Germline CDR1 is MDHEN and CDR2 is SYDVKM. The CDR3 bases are TGTGCCAGCAGTTTATGGCGGGAGACCCCCTACGAGCAGTACTTC. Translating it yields CASSLWRETPYEQYF.

The CDR3 sequence: CASSLADRRDYGYTF. CDR3 nucleotide sequence: TGTGCCAGCAGCTTAGCGGACAGGCGCGACTATGGCTACACCTTC. The rearrangement links TRBV7-9 to TRBJ1-2; 7 bases fit TRBD1. This CDR3 is built from 15 residues. The germline V gene encodes CDR1 SEHNR and CDR2 FQNEAQ (reference sequence). V was clipped by 0 bases and J by 3 bases; unmatched bases: 4.

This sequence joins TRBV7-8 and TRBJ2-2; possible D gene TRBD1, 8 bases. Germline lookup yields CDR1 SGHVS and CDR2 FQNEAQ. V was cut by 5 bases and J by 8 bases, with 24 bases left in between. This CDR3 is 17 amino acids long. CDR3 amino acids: CASSPPGGQAVIGELFF. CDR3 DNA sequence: TGTGCCAGCAGCCCCCCGGGGGGACAGGCGGTAATTGGGGAGCTGTTTTTT.

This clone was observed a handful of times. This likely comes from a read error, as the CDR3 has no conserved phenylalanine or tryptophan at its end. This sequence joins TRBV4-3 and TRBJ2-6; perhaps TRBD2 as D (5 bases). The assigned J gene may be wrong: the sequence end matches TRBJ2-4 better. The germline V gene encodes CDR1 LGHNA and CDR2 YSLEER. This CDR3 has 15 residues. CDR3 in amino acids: CASSQERSLGDIQYL. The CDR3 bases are TGCGCCAGCAGCCAGGAAAGGAGCCTGGGAGACATTCAGTACTTG.

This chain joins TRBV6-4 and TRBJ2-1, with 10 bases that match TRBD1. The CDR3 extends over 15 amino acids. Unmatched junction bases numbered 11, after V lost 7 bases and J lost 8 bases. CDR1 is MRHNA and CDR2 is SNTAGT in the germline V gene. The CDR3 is CASTAGTGAVDEQFF. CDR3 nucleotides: TGTGCCAGCACCGCCGGGACAGGGGCCGTCGATGAGCAGTTCTTC.

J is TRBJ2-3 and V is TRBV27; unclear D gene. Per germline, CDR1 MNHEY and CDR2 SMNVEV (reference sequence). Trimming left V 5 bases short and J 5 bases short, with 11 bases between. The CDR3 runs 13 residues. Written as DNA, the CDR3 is TGTGCCAGCAGTAACTGGGCGAGAGATACGCAGTATTTT. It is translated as CASSNWARDTQYF.